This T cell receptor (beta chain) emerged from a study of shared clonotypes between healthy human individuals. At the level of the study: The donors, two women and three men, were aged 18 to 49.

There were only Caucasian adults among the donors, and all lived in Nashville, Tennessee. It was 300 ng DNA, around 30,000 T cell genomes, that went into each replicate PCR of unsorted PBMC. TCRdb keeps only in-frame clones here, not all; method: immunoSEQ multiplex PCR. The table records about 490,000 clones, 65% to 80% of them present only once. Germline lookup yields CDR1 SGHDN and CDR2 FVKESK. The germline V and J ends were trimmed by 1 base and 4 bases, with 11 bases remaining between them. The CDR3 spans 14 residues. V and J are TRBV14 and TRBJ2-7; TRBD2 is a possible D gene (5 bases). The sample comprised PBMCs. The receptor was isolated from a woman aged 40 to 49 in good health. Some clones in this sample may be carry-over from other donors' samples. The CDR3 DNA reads TGTGCCAGCAGCCAAGTCCATTGGACTTACGAGCAGTACTTC. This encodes CASSQVHWTYEQYF. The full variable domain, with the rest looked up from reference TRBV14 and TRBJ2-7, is EAGVTQFPSHSVIEKGQTVTLRCDPISGHDNLYWYRRVMGKEIKFLLHFVKESKQDESGMPNNRFLAERTGGTYSTLKVQPAELEDSGVYFCASSQVHWTYEQYFGPGTRLTVT.